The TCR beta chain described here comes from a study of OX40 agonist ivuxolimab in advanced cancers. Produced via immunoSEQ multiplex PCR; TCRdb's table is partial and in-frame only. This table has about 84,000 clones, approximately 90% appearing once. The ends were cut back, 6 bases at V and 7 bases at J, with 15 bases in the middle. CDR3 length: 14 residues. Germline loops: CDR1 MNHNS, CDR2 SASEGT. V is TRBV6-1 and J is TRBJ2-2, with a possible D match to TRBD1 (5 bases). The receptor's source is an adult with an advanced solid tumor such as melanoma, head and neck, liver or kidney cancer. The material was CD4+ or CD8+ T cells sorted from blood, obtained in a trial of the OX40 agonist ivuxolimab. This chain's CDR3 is CASSRTPNLGELFF. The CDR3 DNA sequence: TGTGCCAGCAGCCGGACACCAAACCTCGGGGAGCTGTTTTTT.